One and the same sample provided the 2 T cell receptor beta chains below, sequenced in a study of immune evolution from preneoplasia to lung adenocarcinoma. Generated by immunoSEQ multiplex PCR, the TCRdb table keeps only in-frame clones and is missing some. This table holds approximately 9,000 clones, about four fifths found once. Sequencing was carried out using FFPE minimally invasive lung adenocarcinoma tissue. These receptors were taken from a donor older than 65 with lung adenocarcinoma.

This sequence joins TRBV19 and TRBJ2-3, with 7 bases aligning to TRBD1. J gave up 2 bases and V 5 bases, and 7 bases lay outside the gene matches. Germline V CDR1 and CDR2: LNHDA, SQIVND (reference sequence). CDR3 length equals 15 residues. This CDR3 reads CASSDNRGSTDTQYF. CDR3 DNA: TGTGCCAGTAGTGACAACAGGGGCTCCACAGATACGCAGTATTTT.

The CDR3 DNA follows: TGTGCCAGCAGTGAAGCGGAGACCGGGGAGCTGTTTTTT. Translating it yields CASSEAETGELFF. V and J are TRBV6-1 and TRBJ2-2; D is unclear. CDR1 MNHNS and CDR2 SASEGT come from the germline V gene. The CDR3 is 13 amino acids. V lost 0 bases and J 5 bases, leaving 4 bases between the germline ends.